This T cell receptor (beta chain) was captured in a study of OX40 agonist ivuxolimab in advanced cancers. Study-wide points: More expanded clones were found, on average, in CD8+ than in CD4+ T cells.

The protocol was immunoSEQ multiplex PCR, while the TCRdb copy is restricted to in-frame clones and leaves out a portion. Of 65,000 to 95,000 clones in the sample, around 88% were seen once. About this clone: What it binds is not known.

Germline lookup yields CDR1 SGHNT and CDR2 YENEEA. The CDR3 extends over 15 amino acids. Between the trimmed V and J ends, which lost 4 bases and 0 bases, there was a span of 9 bases. Sequencing was performed on CD4+ or CD8+ T cells sorted from blood, taken in a trial of the OX40 agonist ivuxolimab. The source of this sequence is an adult with an advanced solid tumor such as melanoma, head and neck, liver or kidney cancer. The V gene is TRBV11-3, the J gene TRBJ2-2; D unresolved. The CDR3 sequence: CASSYTGANTGELFF. CDR3 coding DNA: TGTGCCAGCAGCTATACGGGTGCGAACACCGGGGAGCTGTTTTTT.